The 21 T cell receptor beta chains below all came from one sample that was sequenced in a study of T-cell memory formation after mild COVID-19. TCRdb recomputed calls from the 5' RACE reads with MiXCR, one row per CDR3 protein. The sample holds about 27,000 distinct CDR3 sequences, 15% to 20% seen once. Sequencing input: PBMCs or a T cell subset sorted from them (not recorded which). Every receptor here comes from an adult who had mild COVID-19 (a few samples of this study predate the infection). Cell type and time point are not known.

This clonotype was picked up a small number of times. The gene calls are TRBV6-5 and TRBJ1-4, with D maybe TRBD1 (5 bases). This CDR3 is 15 amino acids long. Germline V gene data show CDR1 as MNHEY and CDR2 as SVGAGI. V lost 6 bases, J lost 5 bases, and 16 bases lay in between. DNA of the CDR3: TGTGCCAGCAGAACCCAAATGGGGGGGAATGAAAAACTGTTTTTT. Protein: CASRTQMGGNEKLFF.

This clonotype has ten or more counts. The gene calls are TRBV7-2 and TRBJ2-5; 9 bases agree with TRBD2. The CDR3 loop spans 14 amino acids. V gave up 5 bases and J gave up 4 bases; unmatched junction bases: 5. The germline V gene has CDR1 SGHTA and CDR2 FQGNSA. DNA for the CDR3: TGTGCCAGCAGCCGTAGCGGGAGTAGAGAGACCCAGTACTTC. The encoded protein is CASSRSGSRETQYF.

This clonotype was counted many times. V usage is TRBV7-6 and J usage is TRBJ1-6, with 9 bases that match TRBD1. The CDR3 extends over 16 amino acids. V shed 0 bases, J shed 10 bases, and the junction held 7 bases outside the gene matches. Germline V gene data show CDR1 as SGHVS and CDR2 as FNYEAQ. The CDR3 DNA reads as TGTGCCAGCAGCTTAGCCCCCACAGGGGGCTTATCACCCCTCCACTTT. Encoded protein: CASSLAPTGGLSPLHF.

Points on this clonotype: The final CDR3 position lacks the conserved phenylalanine or tryptophan, pointing to a likely read error. The gene calls are TRBV15 and TRBJ2-7; TRBD1 aligns across 7 bases. Trimming removed 1 base from V and 6 bases from J; junction bases left unmatched: 3. Germline V gene lookup returns CDR1 LNHNV and CDR2 YYDKDF (reference sequence). The CDR3 has 13 residues. As DNA, the CDR3 is TGTGCCACCAGCAGAGGAGGGGGCTCCGAGCAGTACTTA. Protein: CATSRGGGSEQYL.

Note on this clonotype: A junction end diverges from the germline sequence, so it may reflect a read error. The V call is TRBV7-7, the J call TRBJ2-7, with D perhaps TRBD2 (6 bases). This CDR3 comprises 13 residues. Per germline, CDR1 SSHAT and CDR2 FNYEAQ (reference sequence). The CDR3 loop is CASSQGLSYEQYF. As DNA, the CDR3 is TGTGCTAGCAGCCAGGGACTCTCCTACGAGCAGTACTTC.

This clonotype was seen many times. The chain is built from TRBV5-5 and TRBJ1-1; possibly TRBD1 for D (5 bases). The V end lost 0 bases, the J end lost 0 bases, and 12 bases lay between the germline ends. Germline CDR1 reads SGHKS; CDR2 reads YYEKEE (reference sequence). The CDR3 is made up of 16 amino acids. The CDR3 protein is CASSLDGRVMNTEAFF. Written as DNA, the CDR3 is TGTGCCAGCAGCTTGGATGGCAGGGTCATGAACACTGAAGCTTTCTTT.

The rearrangement uses TRBV5-6 and TRBJ2-2; TRBD2 aligns across 8 bases. The germline V gene encodes CDR1 SGHDT and CDR2 YYEEEE. The junction had 7 bases not matched to a gene; V was cut back by 2 bases and J by 4 bases. The CDR3 contains 16 residues. The CDR3 loop reads CASSFVQREITGELFF. The CDR3 DNA follows: TGTGCCAGCAGCTTCGTTCAGCGGGAGATCACCGGGGAGCTGTTTTTT.

The chain recombines TRBV19 with TRBJ2-1; D tentatively reads TRBD1 or TRBD2 (5 bases each). This CDR3 contains 15 residues. V was trimmed by 5 bases and J by 2 bases, leaving 13 bases between them. From germline, CDR1 is LNHDA and CDR2 SQIVND (reference sequence). CDR3 sequence (DNA): TGTGCCAGTAGTGTGGGAAGAGGGGCCTACAATGAGCAGTTCTTC. Translated: CASSVGRGAYNEQFF.

This clonotype was picked up many times. The chain has TRBV5-1 and TRBJ2-2; unclear D gene. V lost 3 bases and J lost 1, with 7 bases in between. The CDR3 runs to 14 residues. The germline gives CDR1 SGHRS, CDR2 YFSETQ. CDR3 loop: CASSYDLNTGELFF. CDR3 sequence (DNA): TGCGCCAGCAGCTACGACCTGAACACCGGGGAGCTGTTTTTT. The full variable domain, with the rest looked up from reference TRBV5-1 and TRBJ2-2, is KAGVTQTPRYLIKTRGQQVTLSCSPISGHRSVSWYQQTPGQGLQFLFEYFSETQRNKGNFPGRFSGRQFSNSRSEMNVSTLELGDSALYLCASSYDLNTGELFFGEGSRLTVL.

This clonotype was counted only a few times. V gene TRBV19 combines with J gene TRBJ2-2, with a tentative D call TRBD2 (5 bases). Germline CDR1 is LNHDA and CDR2 is SQIVND (reference sequence). CDR3 length: 15 amino acids. V was trimmed by 6 bases and J by 3 bases, leaving 14 bases between them. The CDR3 sequence is CASSLRGPYTGELFF. Written as DNA, the CDR3 is TGTGCCAGTAGCCTACGGGGTCCTTACACCGGGGAGCTGTTTTTT.

This clonotype has only a few counts. J is TRBJ2-1 and V is TRBV6-2 or TRBV6-3; D unresolved. The ends were cut back, 2 bases at V and 9 bases at J, with 14 bases in the middle. There are 14 residues in the CDR3. Germline V gene sequence: CDR1 MNHEY, CDR2 SVGEGT. DNA for the CDR3: TGTGCCAGCAGTTACGGGCTAGTAGTCTTTGAGCAGTTCTTC. Translated: CASSYGLVVFEQFF.

The V and J genes are TRBV7-9 and TRBJ2-7; D unclear. The V end lost 7 bases, the J end lost 6 bases, and 19 bases lay between the germline ends. Germline V gene data show CDR1 as SEHNR and CDR2 as FQNEAQ (reference sequence). This CDR3 contains 14 residues. In nucleotides, the CDR3 is TGTGCCAGCACCATTTCGGGCCTACCCCGCGAGCAGTACTTC. Translating gives CASTISGLPREQYF.

This clonotype was detected many times. The rearrangement joins TRBV6-6 to TRBJ2-1, with D perhaps matching TRBD2 (6 bases). Trimming took 5 bases from V and 5 from J, leaving 19 bases between them. The CDR3 consists of 16 residues. Germline V gene sequence: CDR1 MNHNY, CDR2 SVGAGI (reference sequence). The CDR3 sequence is CASSRFGASVDNEQFF. The CDR3 nucleotides are TGTGCCAGCAGTCGCTTCGGGGCTAGCGTAGACAATGAGCAGTTCTTC.

The sample holds many counts of this clonotype. The chain uses TRBV3-1 and TRBJ2-3, with 10 bases aligning to TRBD2. Germline V gene data show CDR1 as LGHDT and CDR2 as YNNKEL (reference sequence). J gave up 6 bases and V 3 bases, and 9 bases lay outside the gene matches. This CDR3 has 16 residues. The CDR3 sequence is CASSQSGGASSDTQYF. The CDR3 coding sequence is TGTGCCAGCAGCCAGAGCGGGGGGGCCAGCTCGGATACGCAGTATTTT.

Of note for this clonotype: A much larger clonotype is one base distant, so this may be a read error. The chain links TRBV20-1 to TRBJ1-2; possibly TRBD1 for D (5 bases). The V gene's germline CDR1 is DFQATT and CDR2 SNEGSKA (reference sequence). This CDR3 is built from 13 residues. Written as DNA, the CDR3 is TGCAGTGCTAGAGATAGGGGCTACTATTGCTACACCTTC. Translation gives CSARDRGYYCYTF.

CDR3 nucleotides: TGCGCCAGCAGCTTGCGGGGACCCAATGAGCAGTTCTTC. Translated: CASSLRGPNEQFF. The V call is TRBV5-1, the J call TRBJ2-1, with D perhaps matching TRBD1 or TRBD2 (5 bases each). V was shortened by 1 base and J by 6 bases, with 8 bases between the two germline ends. The CDR3 consists of 13 residues. Germline V gene data show CDR1 as SGHRS and CDR2 as YFSETQ.

Judged by abundance, this clonotype is medium-sized. J is TRBJ2-7 and V is TRBV5-1; 12 bases agree with TRBD2. CDR1 and CDR2 from the germline V gene are SGHRS and YFSETQ. This CDR3 is 17 amino acids long. With 0 bases clipped from V and 5 bases from J, the junction kept 9 bases outside the gene matches. The CDR3 DNA is TGCGCCAGCAGCTTGGAACCTAGCGGGGGGGCCATCCACGAGCAGTACTTC. Its protein is CASSLEPSGGAIHEQYF.

The sample holds many counts of this clonotype. The chain is built from TRBV21-1 and TRBJ2-7. TRBV21-1 is a listed pseudogene. The CDR3 is 14 amino acids. As DNA, the CDR3 is TGTGCCAGCAGACCTCTGGACAGGTCCTACGAGCAGTACTTC. Translating it yields CASRPLDRSYEQYF.

This clonotype was observed at least ten times. The chain uses TRBV12-3 or TRBV12-4 and TRBJ2-7, with a tentative D call TRBD2 (5 bases). Trimming removed 5 bases at V and 0 bases at J, with 20 bases between. The CDR3 has 17 amino acids. This chain's CDR3 is CASSPGLGSGGSYEQYF. CDR3 coding DNA: TGTGCCAGCAGTCCCGGGCTGGGGTCAGGAGGCTCCTACGAGCAGTACTTC.

This clonotype was recorded many times. The chain carries TRBV20-1 and TRBJ1-3; D possibly corresponds to TRBD1 (5 bases). Deletions cut 3 bases from V and 0 bases from J, with 15 bases between. The CDR3 is 16 residues long. From germline, CDR1 is DFQATT and CDR2 SNEGSKA (reference sequence). The chain's CDR3 is CSARPGSRYSGNTIYF. CDR3 bases: TGCAGTGCTAGGCCAGGGTCCCGCTACTCTGGAAACACCATATATTTT.

This clonotype was seen at least ten times. The chain recombines TRBV7-9 with TRBJ2-2; TRBD1 is a possible D gene (6 bases). The V gene lost 5 bases and the J gene lost 2 bases, with 9 bases spanning the gap. Germline V gives CDR1 SEHNR, CDR2 FQNEAQ (reference sequence). The CDR3 is 14 amino acids. The DNA of the CDR3 is TGTGCCAGCAGCGTGGGGGCCAACACCGGGGAGCTGTTTTTT. Its translation: CASSVGANTGELFF.